Shown below are 8 T cell receptor beta chains from a single sample sequenced in a study of T cell repertoires in cytomegalovirus infection. MiXCR, applied by TCRdb to the reads, yields one record per CDR3 protein. The sample consists of 650,000 to 900,000 distinct CDR3 sequences, roughly 33% of them appearing once. Their recognized antigens are unknown. The sample consisted of cultured CD8+ T cells from PBMCs, taken from culture after CMV antigen stimulation. All receptors derive from a human donor in good health (CMV status not recorded). Some clones in this sample may be carry-over from other donors' samples.

This chain links TRBV7-2 with TRBJ2-5; maybe TRBD2 (5 bases). CDR1 and CDR2 from the germline V gene are SGHTA and FQGNSA. Deletions cut 5 bases from V and 3 bases from J, with 19 bases between. CDR3 length: 16 amino acids. CDR3 sequence: CASSTSWELEEETQYF. CDR3 bases: TGTGCCAGCAGCACCTCCTGGGAGTTGGAGGAAGAGACCCAGTACTTC.

V and J are TRBV20-1 and TRBJ2-3; a possible D gene is TRBD1 (5 bases). V lost 3 bases to trimming and J lost 4 bases, with 14 bases between them. Germline-derived CDR1 and CDR2 are DFQATT and SNEGSKA (reference sequence). The CDR3 loop spans 14 amino acids. The CDR3 sequence: CSARTDKDPDTQYF. DNA of the CDR3: TGCAGTGCTAGGACAGACAAGGACCCAGATACGCAGTATTTT.

This clonotype was found a few times. This chain joins TRBV6-6 and TRBJ2-1, with D unresolved. The CDR3 extends over 15 amino acids. Between the trimmed V and J ends, which lost 7 bases and 4 bases, there was a span of 17 bases. Germline CDR1 and CDR2: MNHNY and SVGAGI (reference sequence). CDR3 amino acids: CASTSERSLYNEQFF. The CDR3 nucleotides are TGTGCCAGCACCTCGGAGAGGTCTCTTTACAATGAGCAGTTCTTC.

The chain joins TRBV7-8 to TRBJ2-7; D is ambiguous. Germline V gives CDR1 SGHVS, CDR2 FQNEAQ. The V and J ends lost 6 bases and 8 bases respectively, with 11 bases between them. The CDR3 loop spans 11 amino acids. The CDR3 here is CASSSSFKQYV. The CDR3 DNA reads as TGTGCCAGCAGTTCGTCCTTCAAGCAGTACGTC.

There are a few counts of this clonotype. The rearrangement joins TRBV12-3 or TRBV12-4 to TRBJ1-1; TRBD1 might be the D (5 bases). CDR3 length: 14 amino acids. Trimming stripped 3 bases from V and 7 bases from J, with 15 bases between. This chain's CDR3 is CASSFLGGTDEAFF. The CDR3 coding sequence is TGTGCCAGCAGTTTTTTGGGCGGGACCGATGAAGCTTTCTTT.

V gene TRBV6-6 combines with J gene TRBJ1-1; no clear D gene. The CDR3 sequence is 16 residues long. The germline gives CDR1 MNHNY, CDR2 SVGAGI (reference sequence). V dropped 0 bases and J dropped 0 bases, with 11 bases sitting between them. CDR3 sequence: CASSYSISGMNTEAFF. The CDR3 region has the DNA TGTGCCAGCAGTTACTCGATCTCGGGCATGAACACTGAAGCTTTCTTT.

The genes are TRBV29-1 and TRBJ1-2, with D possibly TRBD1 on 6 matching bases. V was cut by 5 bases and J by 0 bases, with 19 bases left in between. Germline V CDR1 and CDR2: SQVTM, ANQGSEA. CDR3 length equals 16 residues. The CDR3: CSVPGDDRPTNYGYTF. Here the CDR3 DNA reads TGCAGCGTTCCTGGGGATGACAGGCCTACTAACTATGGCTACACCTTC. Full variable domain (missing parts from reference TRBV29-1 and TRBJ1-2): SAVISQKPSRDICQRGTSLTIQCQVDSQVTMMFWYRQQPGQSLTLIATANQGSEATYESGFVIDKFPISRPNLTFSTLTVSNMSPEDSSIYLCSVPGDDRPTNYGYTFGSGTRLTVV.

This clonotype was counted a few times. This chain joins TRBV6-5 and TRBJ2-2; D unclear. The CDR3 has 17 amino acids. V lost 0 bases to trimming and J lost 1 base, with 12 bases between them. Germline CDR1 is MNHEY and CDR2 is SVGAGI. The CDR3 region has the DNA TGTGCCAGCAGTTACTCGAATCGGGCAGGGAACACCGGGGAGCTGTTTTTT. Translation gives CASSYSNRAGNTGELFF.